This TCR beta chain appears in the sequencing data of a study of shared clonotypes between healthy human individuals. Background on the study: Three CD4 naive, three CD4 memory, two CD8 naive and one CD8 memory plate were used per donor. General study points: Donors were few, which limited the genetic and exposure-history diversity represented.

As concerns this clone: Antigen: not known.

The assay was run at deep level. Every subset's genomic DNA went evenly onto several immunoSEQ plates. Here immunoSEQ multiplex PCR was the method, and the copy in TCRdb shows in-frame clones only, minus some. This sample carries about 580,000 clones, roughly 98% of them seen once, and the ten largest clones take 0.3%. Germline V gene sequence: CDR1 SGHTA, CDR2 FQGNSA. V was clipped by 2 bases and J by 2 bases; unmatched bases: 2. The CDR3 contains 14 residues. Terminally differentiated effector memory CD45RA+ cells were left out of the naive CD8 fraction, which was CD45RO-negative and positively selected for CCR7.

This TCR was sampled from a man aged 25-45 years in good health. The material sequenced was naive CD8+ T cells sorted from blood. This rearrangement joins TRBV7-2 to TRBJ2-5; TRBD2 aligns across 7 bases. The CDR3: CASSLNGRQETQYF. In nucleotides, the CDR3 is TGTGCCAGCAGCTTAAACGGGAGGCAAGAGACCCAGTACTTC.